Included here is one TCR beta chain sequence, with context. The target antigen is unknown. This entry comes from a study of cytomegalovirus exposure and HLA in healthy donors. Whole-study findings and limits: Roughly uniform depth of sequencing across donors was assumed in presence/absence analyses.

With 60 Vbeta and 13 Jbeta primers, the PCR was carried out. Data came from immunoSEQ multiplex PCR; TCRdb stores just in-frame clones and leaves some out. Among 150,000 to 200,000 clones listed, about four fifths were seen once. The CDR3 has 16 amino acids. The origin of this receptor is a woman between 45 and 60 years old in good health and CMV-seronegative. The chain links TRBV21-1 to TRBJ2-7; the D call of TRBD1 is as the table states it, not checked on the DNA. TRBV21-1 is annotated as a pseudogene. The sequencing input was PBMCs. DNA for the CDR3: TGTGCCAGCAGCAAAGCTCCCCCAACAGGGGCGGGCGAGCAGTACTTC. It encodes CASSKAPPTGAGEQYF.